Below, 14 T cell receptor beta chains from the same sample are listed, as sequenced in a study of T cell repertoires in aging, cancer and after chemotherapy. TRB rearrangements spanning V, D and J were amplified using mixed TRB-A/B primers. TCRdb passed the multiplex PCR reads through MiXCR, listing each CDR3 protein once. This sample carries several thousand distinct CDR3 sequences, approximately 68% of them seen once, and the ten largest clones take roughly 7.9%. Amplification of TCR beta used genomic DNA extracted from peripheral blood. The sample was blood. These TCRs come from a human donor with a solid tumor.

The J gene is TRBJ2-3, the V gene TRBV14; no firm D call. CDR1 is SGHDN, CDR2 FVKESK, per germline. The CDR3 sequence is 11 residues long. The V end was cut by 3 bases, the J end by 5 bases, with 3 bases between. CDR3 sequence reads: CASSHGDTQYF. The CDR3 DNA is TGTGCCAGCAGCCACGGAGATACGCAGTATTTT.

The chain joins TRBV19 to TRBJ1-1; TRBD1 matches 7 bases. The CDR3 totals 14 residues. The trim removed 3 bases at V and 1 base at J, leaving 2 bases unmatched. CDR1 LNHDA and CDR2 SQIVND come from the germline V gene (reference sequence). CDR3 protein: CASSIDRENTEAFF. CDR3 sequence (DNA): TGTGCCAGTAGTATTGACAGGGAGAACACTGAAGCTTTCTTT. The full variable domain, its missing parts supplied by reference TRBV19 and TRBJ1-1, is DGGITQSPKYLFRKEGQNVTLSCEQNLNHDAMYWYRQDPGQGLRLIYYSQIVNDFQKGDIAEGYSVSREKKESFPLTVTSAQKNPTAFYLCASSIDRENTEAFFGQGTRLTVV.

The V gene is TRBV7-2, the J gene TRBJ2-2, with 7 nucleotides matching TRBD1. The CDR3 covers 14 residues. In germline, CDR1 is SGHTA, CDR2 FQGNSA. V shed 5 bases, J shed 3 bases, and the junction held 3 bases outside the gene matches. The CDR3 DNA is TGTGCCAGCAGCCTTGACAGGGACACCGGGGAGCTGTTTTTT. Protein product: CASSLDRDTGELFF.

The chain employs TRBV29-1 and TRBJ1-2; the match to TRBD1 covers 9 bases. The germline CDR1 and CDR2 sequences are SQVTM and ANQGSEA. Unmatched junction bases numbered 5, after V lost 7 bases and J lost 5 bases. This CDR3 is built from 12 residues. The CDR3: CSGMGQGYGYTF. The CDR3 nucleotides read TGCAGCGGCATGGGACAGGGTTATGGCTACACCTTC.

CDR3 DNA: TGTGCCAGCACCCTAGGGACGTATAATTCACCCCTCCACTTT. Translating it yields CASTLGTYNSPLHF. J is TRBJ1-6 and V is TRBV27; a weak D match, TRBD1 (5 bases). Germline V lookup: CDR1 MNHEY, CDR2 SMNVEV (reference sequence). The V and J ends lost 7 bases and 4 bases respectively, with 11 bases between them. The CDR3 has 14 residues.

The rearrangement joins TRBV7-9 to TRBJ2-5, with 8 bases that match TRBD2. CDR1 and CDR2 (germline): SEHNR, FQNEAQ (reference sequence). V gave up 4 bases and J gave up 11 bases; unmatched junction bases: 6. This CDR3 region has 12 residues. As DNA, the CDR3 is TGTGCCAGCAGCTCCGGCGGGGGGTCTCAGTACTTC. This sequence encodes CASSSGGGSQYF.

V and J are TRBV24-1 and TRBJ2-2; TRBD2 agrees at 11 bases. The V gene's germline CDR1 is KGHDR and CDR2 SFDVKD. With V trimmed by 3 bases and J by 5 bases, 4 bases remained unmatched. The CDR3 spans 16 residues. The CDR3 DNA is TGTGCCACCAGTGATACTAGCGGGAGAAAAACCGGGGAGCTGTTTTTT. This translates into CATSDTSGRKTGELFF.

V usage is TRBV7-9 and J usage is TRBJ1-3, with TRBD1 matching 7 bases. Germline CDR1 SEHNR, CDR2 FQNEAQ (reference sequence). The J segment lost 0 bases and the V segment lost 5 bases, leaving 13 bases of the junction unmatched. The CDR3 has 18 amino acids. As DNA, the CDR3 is TGTGCCAGCAGCATTAATCGTGGGACAGCGGCCTCTGGAAACACCATATATTTT. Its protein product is CASSINRGTAASGNTIYF.

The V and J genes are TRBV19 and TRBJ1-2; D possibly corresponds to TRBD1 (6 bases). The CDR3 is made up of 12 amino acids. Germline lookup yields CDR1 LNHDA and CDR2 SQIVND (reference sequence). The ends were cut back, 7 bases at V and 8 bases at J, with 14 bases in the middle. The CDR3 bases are TGTGCCAGTATTGAGACCGGGGGCGGCTACACCTTC. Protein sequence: CASIETGGGYTF.

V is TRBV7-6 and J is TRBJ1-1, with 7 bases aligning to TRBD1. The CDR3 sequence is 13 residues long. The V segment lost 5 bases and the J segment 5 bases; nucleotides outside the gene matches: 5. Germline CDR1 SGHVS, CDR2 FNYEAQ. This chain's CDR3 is CASSQDRRTEAFF. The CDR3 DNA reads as TGTGCCAGCAGCCAGGACAGGCGGACTGAAGCTTTCTTT. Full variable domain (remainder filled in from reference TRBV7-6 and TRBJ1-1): GAGVSQSPRYKVTKRGQDVALRCDPISGHVSLYWYRQALGQGPEFLTYFNYEAQQDKSGLPNDRFSAERPEGSISTLTIQRTEQRDSAMYRCASSQDRRTEAFFGQGTRLTVV.

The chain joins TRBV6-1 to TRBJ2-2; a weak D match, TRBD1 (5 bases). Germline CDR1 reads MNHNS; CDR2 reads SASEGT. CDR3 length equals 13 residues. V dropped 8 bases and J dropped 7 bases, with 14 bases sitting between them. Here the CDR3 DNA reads TGTGCCAGCCGTAGGGGCCCGATCGGGGAGCTGTTTTTT. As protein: CASRRGPIGELFF.

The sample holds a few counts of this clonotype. CDR3 bases: TGCAGCGCGTTAGTTCGGGTTGGAAACACCATATATTTT. It is translated as CSALVRVGNTIYF. V usage is TRBV29-1 and J usage is TRBJ1-3; no definite D call. The CDR3 is made up of 13 amino acids. Per germline, CDR1 SQVTM and CDR2 ANQGSEA. V was trimmed by 7 bases and J by 3 bases, leaving 13 bases between them.

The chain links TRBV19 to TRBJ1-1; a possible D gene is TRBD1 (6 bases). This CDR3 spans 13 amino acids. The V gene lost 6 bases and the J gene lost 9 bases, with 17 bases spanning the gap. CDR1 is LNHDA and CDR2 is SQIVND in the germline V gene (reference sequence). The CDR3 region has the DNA TGTGCCAGTAGAACCAAGGGACAAACGCAAGCTTTCTTT. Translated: CASRTKGQTQAFF.

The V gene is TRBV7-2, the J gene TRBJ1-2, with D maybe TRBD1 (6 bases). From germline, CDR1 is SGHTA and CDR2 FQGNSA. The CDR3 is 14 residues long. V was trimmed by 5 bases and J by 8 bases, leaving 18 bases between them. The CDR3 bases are TGTGCCAGCAGCCACCCAGCGGGGGCCGGGGGCTACACCTTC. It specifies CASSHPAGAGGYTF.